A single sample is the source of the 6 T cell receptor beta chains below, sequenced in a study of beta chain features in type 1 diabetes. All of the isolated RNA was reverse transcribed, so expressed TCRB transcripts were sequenced. The method was immunoSEQ multiplex PCR; TCRdb's version includes in-frame clones alone and lacks a portion of them. This table has about 320,000 clones, 14% appearing once. The sample comprised central memory CD4+ T cells from blood. The receptors shown here come from a man under 40 in good health.

This clone has a handful of counts. V usage is TRBV9 and J usage is TRBJ2-5; 10 positions match TRBD1. The CDR3 has 14 residues. V was pared by 4 bases and J by 5 bases, with 5 bases of the junction left unmatched. Germline values: CDR1 SGDLS, CDR2 YYNGEE. The CDR3: CASSPRTGGETQYF. The DNA for the CDR3 is TGTGCCAGCAGCCCCCGGACAGGGGGGGAGACCCAGTACTTC.

This clone occurred a few times. The chain joins TRBV25-1 to TRBJ2-1, with TRBD2 matching 7 bases. Germline V gives CDR1 MGHDK, CDR2 SYGVNS. Unmatched junction bases numbered 0, after V lost 4 bases and J lost 9 bases. This CDR3 comprises 11 residues. CDR3 nucleotide sequence: TGTGCCAGCAGTGGGGGGGGTGAGCAGTTCTTC. Translating gives CASSGGGEQFF.

This clone was counted a few times. This chain connects TRBV18 to TRBJ2-1; the D is unclear. The ends were cut back, 2 bases at V and 2 bases at J, with 4 bases in the middle. This CDR3 is 13 amino acids long. CDR1 and CDR2 from the germline V gene are KGHSH and LQKENI. CDR3 amino acids: CASSPTAYNEQFF. The CDR3 coding sequence is TGTGCCAGCTCACCAACGGCCTACAATGAGCAGTTCTTC. The whole variable domain, filled in from reference TRBV18 and TRBJ2-1, reads NAGVMQNPRHLVRRRGQEARLRCSPMKGHSHVYWYRQLPEEGLKFMVYLQKENIIDESGMPKERFSAEFPKEGPSILRIQQVVRGDSAAYFCASSPTAYNEQFFGPGTRLTVL.

This rearrangement joins TRBV10-1 to TRBJ2-7; D uncertain. CDR1 WNHNN and CDR2 SYGVQD come from the germline V gene (reference sequence). V was clipped by 11 bases and J by 3 bases, with 5 bases between them. This CDR3 comprises 9 residues. The CDR3 nucleotides are TGCGCCCGCCACTACGAGCAGTACGTC. Protein product: CARHYEQYV.

This clone has a handful of counts. The chain links TRBV6-6 to TRBJ2-5; D remains ambiguous. The CDR3 contains 14 residues. Germline CDR1 MNHNY, CDR2 SVGAGI (reference sequence). V was pared by 2 bases and J by 4 bases, with 11 bases between. The CDR3 region is CASSYTGPRETQYF. The CDR3 bases are TGTGCCAGCAGTTACACTGGACCCAGAGAGACCCAGTACTTC.

The chain links TRBV6-4 to TRBJ2-7; 8 nucleotides match TRBD1. CDR1 and CDR2 (germline): MRHNA, SNTAGT. Trimming cost V 9 bases and J 6 bases; bases outside gene matches: 10. The CDR3 loop spans 13 amino acids. CDR3 amino acids: CARTTGAACEQYF. CDR3 sequence (DNA): TGTGCCAGGACGACAGGGGCGGCTTGCGAGCAGTACTTC.